This entry lists 27 T cell receptor beta chains sequenced from one sample in a study of T cells in Graves' hyperthyroidism and ophthalmopathy. It was RNA transcripts that yielded the amplified TCR beta CDR3 regions. A first-round RT-PCR of the TCR CDR3 used the HTBI primer set. TCRdb ran MiXCR on the multiplex PCR reads and lists one entry per CDR3 protein. This sample yields hundreds of thousands of distinct CDR3 sequences, of which less than 20% are seen a single time; roughly 7.7% belongs to the top ten. The sample consisted of blood. These receptors originate from a woman aged 18-30 years with Graves' hyperthyroidism.

The table lists this clonotype with a few counts. This sequence joins TRBV19 and TRBJ2-7; D is perhaps TRBD1 or TRBD2 (5 bases each). Trimming removed 2 bases at V and 4 bases at J, with 18 bases between. There are 16 residues in the CDR3. CDR1 and CDR2 from the germline V gene are LNHDA and SQIVND (reference sequence). The CDR3 loop reads CASSISWQGAGYEQYF. In DNA, the CDR3 is TGTGCCAGTAGTATAAGTTGGCAGGGAGCTGGGTACGAGCAGTACTTC.

The table lists this clonotype with many counts. V is TRBV12-3 or TRBV12-4 and J is TRBJ1-2; 8 bases line up with TRBD1. The CDR3 loop spans 13 amino acids. J gave up 3 bases and V 6 bases, and 3 bases lay outside the gene matches. CDR3 amino acids: CASSQTGDYGYTF. In DNA, the CDR3 is TGTGCCAGCAGCCAGACAGGGGACTATGGCTACACCTTC.

This clonotype was observed at least ten times. The rearrangement joins TRBV5-4 to TRBJ1-4; D might be TRBD1 (5 bases). Trimming cost V 4 bases and J 4 bases, with 11 bases left between them. The CDR3 sequence is 14 residues long. Germline V gene sequence: CDR1 SGHNT, CDR2 YYREEE (reference sequence). The CDR3 coding sequence is TGTGCCAGCAGCAAGGCAGGGCTTAATGAAAAACTGTTTTTT. This sequence encodes CASSKAGLNEKLFF.

This clonotype was recorded a few times. The rearrangement joins TRBV29-1 to TRBJ2-3; 10 bases agree with TRBD1. With V trimmed by 4 bases and J by 4 bases, 8 bases remained unmatched. Germline CDR1 SQVTM, CDR2 ANQGSEA. The CDR3 extends over 15 amino acids. The DNA of the CDR3 is TGCAGCGTTGCGAGAGGACAGGGGGGACCAGATACGCAGTATTTT. Its translation is CSVARGQGGPDTQYF.

This clonotype was picked up one time. The chain carries TRBV11-3 and TRBJ2-7; 15 positions agree with TRBD2. CDR1 and CDR2 (germline): SGHNT, YENEEA. The CDR3 runs 19 residues. The junction had 15 bases not matched to a gene; V was cut back by 8 bases and J by 1 base. The CDR3 DNA sequence: TGTGCCAGCTGGAACCCCGGGACTAGCGGGAGGAGGGGTTCCTACGAGCAGTACTTC. This translates into CASWNPGTSGRRGSYEQYF.

This clonotype was observed at least ten times. V usage is TRBV9 and J usage is TRBJ2-1; the D call may be TRBD1 or TRBD2 (6 bases each). This CDR3 region has 16 residues. V shed 0 bases and J shed 4 bases, with 14 bases lying between them. Germline values: CDR1 SGDLS, CDR2 YYNGEE. The CDR3 reads CASSVGPGEAYNEQFF. CDR3 coding DNA: TGTGCCAGCAGCGTAGGTCCAGGGGAGGCATACAATGAGCAGTTCTTC. Full variable domain (outside the CDR3, taken from reference TRBV9 and TRBJ2-1): DSGVTQTPKHLITATGQRVTLRCSPRSGDLSVYWYQQSLDQGLQFLIQYYNGEERAKGNILERFSAQQFPDLHSELNLSSLELGDSALYFCASSVGPGEAYNEQFFGPGTRLTVL.

This clonotype was counted ten times or more. The V gene is TRBV28, the J gene TRBJ2-2, with 8 bases fitting TRBD2. The germline V gene has CDR1 MDHEN and CDR2 SYDVKM. The CDR3 consists of 17 residues. V was clipped by 6 bases and J by 0 bases; unmatched bases: 9. For the CDR3, the DNA is TGTGCCAGCAGCACCCCCGGAGCGGGGGCGAACACCGGGGAGCTGTTTTTT. Translated: CASSTPGAGANTGELFF.

This clonotype has a handful of counts. This chain uses TRBV19 with TRBJ1-6, with 8 positions matching TRBD1. CDR3 length: 15 amino acids. The junction had 9 bases not matched to a gene; V was cut back by 6 bases and J by 8 bases. CDR1 and CDR2 (germline): LNHDA, SQIVND (reference sequence). Written as DNA, the CDR3 is TGTGCCAGTAGCCCAACTGGACAGGGTGATTCACCCCTCCACTTT. Amino acid sequence: CASSPTGQGDSPLHF.

At least ten counts were recorded for this clonotype. The rearrangement uses TRBV20-1 and TRBJ1-2; TRBD1 matches 10 bases. CDR3 length: 14 residues. Unmatched junction bases numbered 6, after V lost 2 bases and J lost 6 bases. Germline V CDR1 and CDR2: DFQATT, SNEGSKA (reference sequence). The chain's CDR3 is CSARRTGGIDGYTF. The CDR3 DNA follows: TGCAGTGCTAGAAGGACAGGGGGTATAGATGGCTACACCTTC.

This clonotype was counted many times. V and J are TRBV30 and TRBJ1-4; possibly TRBD1 for D (6 bases). The CDR3 length is 14 residues. V was trimmed by 2 bases and J by 7 bases, leaving 14 bases between them. Germline assignment: CDR1 GTSNPN and CDR2 SVGIG (reference sequence). The DNA of the CDR3 is TGTGCCTGGAGTCGGGACACCGGGGGTGAAAAACTGTTTTTT. Protein product: CAWSRDTGGEKLFF.

This clonotype came up many times. The chain recombines TRBV20-1 with TRBJ1-2, with TRBD1 identical over 7 bases. The length of the CDR3 is 14 residues. Unmatched junction bases numbered 4, after V lost 1 base and J lost 2 bases. Per germline, CDR1 DFQATT and CDR2 SNEGSKA (reference sequence). The CDR3 nucleotides are TGCAGTGCTAGAGGCACAGGGGTCAACTATGGCTACACCTTC. Amino acid sequence: CSARGTGVNYGYTF.

The table lists this clonotype with many counts. The chain has TRBV4-1 and TRBJ1-2, with D unclear. Trimming took 4 bases from V and 3 from J, leaving 18 bases between them. Germline V gives CDR1 MGHRA, CDR2 YSYEKL. The CDR3 runs 16 residues. The CDR3: CASSPPGGQSYYGYTF. The CDR3 nucleotides read TGCGCCAGCAGCCCACCTGGAGGGCAGTCCTACTATGGCTACACCTTC.

This clonotype was seen only a few times. Since a much larger clone is just one base distant, this may be a read error. The chain uses TRBV19 and TRBJ1-5; D is unclear. CDR1 and CDR2 from the germline V gene are LNHDA and SQIVND (reference sequence). The CDR3 length is 19 residues. Trimming shortened V by 7 bases and J by 0 bases, and 25 bases separated the two germline ends. The CDR3 here is CASIAARREDPYSNQPQHF. CDR3 in DNA: TGTGCCAGTATCGCCGCCCGGAGGGAGGATCCTTATAGCAATCAGCCCCAGCATTTT.

The J gene is TRBJ2-6, the V gene TRBV4-1; 7 bases agree with TRBD2. Germline V lookup: CDR1 MGHRA, CDR2 YSYEKL. Trimming at V came to 2 bases and at J to 0 bases, leaving 7 bases not matched to a gene. This CDR3 is 18 amino acids long. The CDR3 DNA reads TGCGCCAGCAGCCAAACGACTAGCCACTACTCTGGGGCCAACGTCCTGACTTTC. Its translation is CASSQTTSHYSGANVLTF.

This clonotype was recorded at least ten times. The rearrangement links TRBV20-1 to TRBJ2-2; a weak D match, TRBD2 (6 bases). Germline loops: CDR1 DFQATT, CDR2 SNEGSKA (reference sequence). The V gene lost 1 base and the J gene lost 7 bases, with 16 bases spanning the gap. This CDR3 comprises 15 residues. In nucleotides, the CDR3 is TGCAGTGCTAGAGCTTTCGGGGGACGCGGCGGGGAGCTGTTTTTT. This translates into CSARAFGGRGGELFF.

This clonotype was picked up a small number of times. V gene TRBV18 combines with J gene TRBJ1-2; TRBD1 matches 8 bases. This CDR3 contains 14 residues. J gave up 7 bases and V 3 bases, and 7 bases lay outside the gene matches. In germline, CDR1 is KGHSH, CDR2 LQKENI. CDR3 sequence (DNA): TGTGCCAGCTCACCCCAGGGGGCTCATGGTGGCTACACCTTC. Protein: CASSPQGAHGGYTF.

Notes on this clonotype: A read error may produce the germline difference seen at one junction end. The genes are TRBV5-1 and TRBJ1-2, with D maybe TRBD1 (6 bases). Germline V gene lookup returns CDR1 SGHRS and CDR2 YFSETQ. The CDR3 length is 11 residues. CDR3: CPSSVGQFYTF. The CDR3 nucleotides are TGCCCCAGCAGCGTCGGACAGTTCTACACCTTC.

The table lists this clonotype with many counts. V is TRBV5-1 and J is TRBJ2-7; no definite D call. Germline loops: CDR1 SGHRS, CDR2 YFSETQ. This CDR3 has 13 residues. The germline V and J ends were trimmed by 0 bases and 3 bases, with 7 bases remaining between them. CDR3 amino acids: CASSLGPDYEQYF. As DNA, the CDR3 is TGCGCCAGCAGCTTGGGCCCGGACTACGAGCAGTACTTC.

In its sample, this clonotype was seen many times. J is TRBJ2-7 and V is TRBV30; no definite D call. Germline loops: CDR1 GTSNPN, CDR2 SVGIG (reference sequence). This CDR3 is 12 amino acids long. The V end was cut by 3 bases, the J end by 3 bases, with 9 bases between. The CDR3 DNA sequence: TGTGCCTGGAGGGGCAGATACTACGAGCAGTACTTC. Translating gives CAWRGRYYEQYF.

The chain joins TRBV9 to TRBJ2-3; 9 bases align to TRBD1. Germline-derived CDR1 and CDR2 are SGDLS and YYNGEE. CDR3 length: 16 amino acids. The V segment lost 3 bases and the J segment 4 bases; nucleotides outside the gene matches: 9. The CDR3 DNA sequence: TGTGCCAGCAGCGAAAGGACAGGGGTCCCCCCAGATACGCAGTATTTT. Translation gives CASSERTGVPPDTQYF.

This clonotype has at least ten counts. V gene TRBV20-1 combines with J gene TRBJ1-2; TRBD1 agrees at 9 bases. V dropped 3 bases and J dropped 8; count of bases not matched to a gene: 10. The CDR3 is 14 amino acids. The V gene's germline CDR1 is DFQATT and CDR2 SNEGSKA (reference sequence). CDR3 region: CSASEGTGHEGYTF. CDR3 nucleotide sequence: TGCAGTGCTAGTGAAGGGACAGGGCATGAGGGCTACACCTTC.

With regard to this clonotype: A junction boundary mismatches the germline segment, possibly from a read error. V and J are TRBV6-1 and TRBJ2-7; possibly TRBD1 for D (6 bases). This CDR3 has 14 amino acids. Germline lookup yields CDR1 MNHNS and CDR2 SASEGT. CDR3 DNA sequence: TGTGCCAGCAGTGAAGAGGACAGCTCCTACGGGCAGTACTTC. Its protein product is CASSEEDSSYGQYF.

V usage is TRBV5-6 and J usage is TRBJ2-7; 7 bases match TRBD1. V was pared by 3 bases and J by 2 bases, with 5 bases of the junction left unmatched. Looked up from germline, CDR1 is SGHDT and CDR2 is YYEEEE. This CDR3 has 14 amino acids. The CDR3, as DNA: TGTGCCAGCAGCTGGACGGGACAGACCTACGAGCAGTACTTC. As protein: CASSWTGQTYEQYF.

On this clonotype itself: At one end the junction does not follow the germline gene, possibly because of a read error. The V call is TRBV6-1, the J call TRBJ2-2, with 7 bases lining up with TRBD2. CDR3 size: 14 residues. Germline V gene lookup returns CDR1 MNHNS and CDR2 SASEGT. The CDR3 DNA follows: TGTGCCAGCATAAGCGGGGCCTACACCGCGGAGCTGTTTTTT. This encodes CASISGAYTAELFF.

This clonotype was recorded many times. This chain uses TRBV18 with TRBJ1-2, with 8 nucleotides matching TRBD1. Losses at the gene ends were 4 bases for V and 4 bases for J; bases not matched to a gene: 5. The germline CDR1 and CDR2 sequences are KGHSH and LQKENI. The CDR3 loop spans 14 amino acids. The CDR3 reads CASSRSTGAYGYTF. CDR3 DNA sequence: TGTGCCAGCTCACGGTCGACAGGGGCCTATGGCTACACCTTC.

In its sample, this clonotype was seen a few times. V and J are TRBV19 and TRBJ2-2; D is possibly TRBD2 (5 bases). The CDR3 is 15 amino acids. Germline CDR1 LNHDA, CDR2 SQIVND (reference sequence). The V gene lost 7 bases and the J gene lost 2 bases, with 14 bases spanning the gap. The CDR3: CASTPGWENTGELFF. The DNA for the CDR3 is TGTGCCAGTACCCCGGGGTGGGAAAACACCGGGGAGCTGTTTTTT.

This clonotype was seen at least ten times. The rearrangement links TRBV3-1 to TRBJ2-1; 9 nucleotides align to TRBD2. Germline V CDR1 and CDR2: LGHDT, YNNKEL (reference sequence). V was pared by 3 bases and J by 3 bases, with 3 bases of the junction left unmatched. The CDR3 extends over 15 amino acids. The CDR3 loop reads CASSQGGRGYNEQFF. CDR3 in DNA: TGTGCCAGCAGCCAGGGCGGGAGGGGCTACAATGAGCAGTTCTTC.